Here is one TCR beta chain with its context. The antigen it binds to is not known. Per-nucleotide qualities are absent, and no much larger clonotype sits a single base away. Ends trimmed: V by 5 bases, J by 6 bases; bases unmatched to a gene: 6. In the germline V gene, CDR1 corresponds to SGHRS and CDR2 to YFSETQ. From its cysteine to its phenylalanine, the CDR3 spans 13 amino acids. The DNA shown is the 39-base CDR3, in frame from base 1. Whole blood was collected in K2EDTA tubes by collaborating institutions according to the institutions' own protocols. For TCRbeta analysis, collaborators shipped samples in one of three forms: frozen whole blood, isolated PBMCs, or DNA extracted from either of those sample types. This sample was included in a study of blood T cell repertoires in COVID-19 (dated by TCRdb to about 2020). For context, the study as a whole: Samples covering the acute and convalescent phases of COVID-19 were provided by collaborators in the United States, Italy and Spain. A freely available public database, intended as a resource for researchers studying the immune response to SARS-CoV-2, is where the repertoires were released. Nearly every sample came with metadata listing a de-identified subject ID, COVID-19 status, age in years and sex. Where available, HLA class I and class II types were obtained from metadata supplied by the sample provider rather than from assay-based typing. The dataset comprised deeply sampled blood TCRbeta repertoires from subjects exposed to, actively infected with, or recovered from COVID-19. Samples were obtained from the ongoing ImmuneRACE study (first 160 participants) and from over a thousand subjects provided by 6 global collaborators. The prospective study material was composed of cDNA or gDNA derived from T cells, B-cell-depleted T cells, or PBMCs.

Results and caveats for the whole study, not just this receptor: Clinical and demographic metadata were provided uncurated, with the amount varying by source and participant.

TCRbeta CDR3 regions were amplified from genomic DNA by means of the immunoSEQ Assay, a bias-controlled multiplex PCR. On the study's bioinformatics: Nucleated cell counts per sample were estimated from amplification of reference gene primers within the assay. To quantify the absolute abundance of each unique TCRbeta CDR3 rearrangement, sequence reads were collapsed and filtered. Productive Simpson clonality was computed per sample as the square root of Simpson's diversity index over productive rearrangements. TCRdb retrieved this table from immuneACCESS and kept in-frame rearrangements only. Not all clones are present; in checked studies, unresolved V genes account for under half, and no reason is known for the remainder. V and J calls plus clone size are reproduced from that table; the DNA served to infer D and trimming. The sample profile shows about 88,000 clones; more than 90% of them were found once. About 1.8% of the sample rests with the top ten.

Recombination joined TRBV5-1 with TRBJ1-2, and 8 bases in between align with TRBD1. This receptor was identified in a man in his sixties with acute or convalescent COVID-19. Input material: peripheral blood. The sequence in DNA is TGCGCCAGCAGACCCGGGACAGGCGATGGCTACACCTTC. This translates into CASRPGTGDGYTF.